The 17 T cell receptor delta chains reported below all come from one sample, sequenced in a study of γδ T cells in repeated Plasmodium falciparum infection. Flow sorting of PBMC yielded separate Vgamma9/Vdelta2+ and Vdelta2-negative gammadelta T cell populations for bulk repertoire analysis. TCRdb re-called the multiplex PCR reads via CATT. The table has roughly 93,000 delta-chain clones, roughly 0.9% seen once. The sequencing input was gamma-delta T cells from blood. Source of these receptors: a pool of human donors (malaria-infected and uninfected, not separated).

This clone was found a few times. The likely explanation is a read error, given a far larger clone one base away. This sample includes further DNA sequences coding for the same CDR3. This chain links TRDV2 with TRDJ1, with 8 bases matching TRDD3. Assignment of the J gene here rests on matching the DNA to germline, because TCRdb gives none. V trimming: 7 bases; J trimming: 0 bases; junction bases outside the gene matches: 21. Per the germline V gene, CDR1 is GEAIGNYY and CDR2 is EKD. This CDR3 comprises 19 residues. The CDR3, as DNA: TGTGCCTGCGACTCCTTACTGGGGGCATTACCGGGGGACACCGATAAACTCATCTTT. Its translation is CACDSLLGALPGDTDKLIF.

There are a few counts of this clone. A read error likely explains why the TCRdb protein, taken from a much larger clone, differs from this DNA's translation at residue 10; the protein shown is translated from the DNA. This chain uses TRDV2 with TRDJ1; the match to TRDD3 covers 7 bases. The J gene was missing in TCRdb and was found by matching the end of the DNA to germline. CDR1 is GEAIGNYY and CDR2 is EKD in the germline V gene. CDR3 size: 18 residues. V lost 3 bases, J lost 0 bases, and 15 bases stayed unmatched. The CDR3 protein is CACDPMGTGELHTDKLIF. As DNA, the CDR3 is TGTGCCTGTGACCCCATGGGGACTGGGGAACTACACACCGATAAACTCATCTTT.

Turning to this clone: The protein that TCRdb holds for this DNA derives from a much larger clone and differs from the translated DNA at residue 6, which likely indicates a read error; the protein shown here is translated from the DNA. The chain recombines TRDV2 with TRDJ1, with 8 bases identical to TRDD3. TCRdb does not report a J gene; here it was assigned by matching the DNA to germline references. Germline values: CDR1 GEAIGNYY, CDR2 EKD. The CDR3 covers 19 residues. V gave up 1 base and J gave up 0 bases; unmatched junction bases: 15. The CDR3 here is CACDTEELGASPYTDKLIF. The CDR3 DNA sequence: TGTGCCTGTGACACAGAGGAACTGGGGGCCAGCCCGTACACCGATAAACTCATCTTT.

This clone turned up a few times. The protein that TCRdb holds for this DNA derives from a much larger clone and differs from the translated DNA at residue 19, which likely indicates a read error; the protein shown here is translated from the DNA. V gene TRDV2 was called; the J gene was not; the tabulated D call, TRDD3, remains unverified against the DNA. Germline-derived CDR1 and CDR2 are GEAIGNYY and EKD. The CDR3 extends over 21 amino acids. The CDR3 DNA follows: TGTGCCTGTGACTCGATCGTACTGGGGGATACGCATTACCAATACACCGATAAACCCATCTTT. Its protein product is CACDSIVLGDTHYQYTDKPIF.

On this clone: A far larger clone is just one base off, so this is likely a read error. Other DNA sequences in the sample encode the same CDR3. The chain combines TRDV2 with TRDJ1, with TRDD3 as a possible D gene (5 bases). In the absence of a J gene in TCRdb, the DNA was matched to germline to assign it here. CDR3 size: 17 residues. The V gene's germline CDR1 is GEAIGNYY and CDR2 EKD. The CDR3 DNA sequence: TGTGCCTGCGACACCGGAGGGGGCAAAGAGTACACCGATAAACTCATCTTT. Encoded protein: CACDTGGGKEYTDKLIF.

Remarks on this clone: The protein TCRdb lists belongs to a much larger clone and differs from this DNA's translation at residue 8, which points to a read error; the protein shown is made from the DNA. The chain joins TRDV1 to TRDJ1; TRDD3 aligns across 11 bases. The J gene, missing from TCRdb, was assigned here through DNA to germline matching. After removal of 6 bases from V and 1 base from J, the junction contained 25 bases not matched to a gene. In germline, CDR1 is TSWWSYY, CDR2 QGS. The CDR3 extends over 22 amino acids. CDR3 in DNA: TGTGCTCTTGGTCTTGTTCATGGTGGAAAGGGCTGGGGGATACTGATCACCGATAAACTCATCTTT. It is translated as CALGLVHGGKGWGILITDKLIF.

In this sample, this clone turned up many times. The protein that TCRdb holds for this DNA derives from a much larger clone and differs from the translated DNA at residue 13, which likely indicates a read error; the protein shown here is translated from the DNA. Other DNA sequences in this specimen translate into the identical CDR3. The V gene is given as TRDV2, and no J gene call is available; the D call in the table, TRDD3, was not verified against the DNA. From germline, CDR1 is GEAIGNYY and CDR2 EKD. The CDR3 runs to 15 residues. The CDR3 DNA follows: TGTGCCTGTGACACGGGGCAGATAGTGGGAAGCAAGCACATCTTT. Its translation: CACDTGQIVGSKHIF.

In the case of this clone: TCRdb has a much larger clone's protein, which differs at residue 11 from the translation of this DNA, likely because of a read error; what is shown is the protein translated from the DNA. The chain uses TRDV1 and TRDJ1; 7 bases map to TRDD3. TCRdb supplies no J gene; here it was assigned by aligning the nucleotide sequence to germline. V gave up 2 bases and J gave up 5 bases; unmatched junction bases: 14. The CDR3 length is 17 residues. Germline lookup yields CDR1 TSWWSYY and CDR2 QGS. The CDR3 DNA follows: TGTGCTCTTGGGGAATACAGCCTGGGATACCACCGGGATAAACTCATCTTT. Its translation is CALGEYSLGYHRDKLIF.

This clone was seen a few times. This DNA translates differently at residue 14 from the TCRdb protein, which is that of a much larger clone; a read error is likely, and the protein shown is the DNA's own translation. The V call is TRDV1, the J call TRDJ1; 10 positions agree with TRDD3. In the absence of a J gene in TCRdb, the DNA was matched to germline to assign it here. The CDR3 is 19 residues long. Trimming removed 8 bases from V and 3 bases from J; junction bases left unmatched: 21. Germline-derived CDR1 and CDR2 are TSWWSYY and QGS. The CDR3 sequence is CALTITHGYLLGDADKLIF. The CDR3 coding sequence is TGTGCTCTTACCATTACCCATGGTTATTTACTGGGGGATGCCGATAAACTCATCTTT.

Notes on this clone: The protein that TCRdb holds for this DNA derives from a much larger clone and differs from the translated DNA at residue 3, which likely indicates a read error; the protein shown here is translated from the DNA. V and J are TRDV2 and TRDJ1; 11 bases are a match to TRDD3. The germline V gene encodes CDR1 GEAIGNYY and CDR2 EKD. This CDR3 spans 19 amino acids. CDR3 nucleotides: TGTGCCTATGACACGCCTTGGAAGGTGGGGGATACGTACACCGATAAACTCATCTTT. It is translated as CAYDTPWKVGDTYTDKLIF.

This clone was counted a few times. The translation of this DNA and the TCRdb protein of a much larger clone differ at residue 10, probably owing to a read error; the protein shown here is translated from the DNA. V gene TRDV2 combines with J gene TRDJ3, with D maybe TRDD3 (6 bases). TCRdb does not report a J gene; here it was assigned by matching the DNA to germline references. The CDR3 consists of 22 residues. Germline assignment: CDR1 GEAIGNYY and CDR2 EKD. The germline V and J ends were trimmed by 0 bases and 0 bases, with 23 bases remaining between them. CDR3 amino acids: CACDTVGPMAGERSWDTRQMFF. For the CDR3, the DNA is TGTGCCTGTGACACCGTCGGTCCGATGGCTGGGGAGCGCTCCTGGGACACCCGACAGATGTTTTTC.

This clone was recorded a few times. TCRdb assigns this DNA the protein of a much larger clone, which departs from its translation at residue 11; this likely reflects a read error, and the protein shown comes from translating the DNA. The V call is TRDV1, the J call TRDJ1, with D possibly being TRDD3 (5 bases). The J gene, missing from TCRdb, was assigned here through DNA to germline matching. Germline loops: CDR1 TSWWSYY, CDR2 QGS. The V gene lost 2 bases and the J gene lost 5 bases, with 36 bases spanning the gap. The CDR3 extends over 22 amino acids. DNA of the CDR3: TGTGCTCTTGGGGAAACCTTTGATTCCGTTCTTACAGGTGGGGACCACGAGGATAAACTCATCTTT. This encodes CALGETFDSVLTGGDHEDKLIF.

A note on this clone: The protein given by TCRdb reflects a much larger clone and differs at residue 15 from this DNA's translation, likely from a read error; the protein shown is the DNA's translation. The J gene was not called, though the V gene is TRDV2; the table's D call, TRDD3, was not checked against the DNA. CDR1 is GEAIGNYY and CDR2 is EKD in the germline V gene. The CDR3 sequence is 17 residues long. The CDR3 nucleotides read TGTGCCTGTGACACCATTGCCCGGGGGGATCTTCCCGATAAACACATCTTT. Translated: CACDTIARGDLPDKHIF.

J is TRDJ1 and V is TRDV2; 12 bases agree with TRDD3. The J gene, not given by TCRdb, was assigned here from a germline match of the nucleotide sequence. The V gene end was trimmed by 0 bases and the J gene end by 0 bases; junction bases not matched to a gene: 10. The germline CDR1 and CDR2 sequences are GEAIGNYY and EKD. CDR3 length equals 19 residues. Written as DNA, the CDR3 is TGTGCCTGTGACACCCTAACCGTACTGGGGGATACCAACACCGATAAACTCATCTTT. As protein: CACDTLTVLGDTNTDKLIF.

The sample holds many counts of this clone. TCRdb records a much larger clone's protein for this DNA, with a difference at residue 15 that likely arises from a read error; the protein given is the translation of the DNA. TRDV2 is the V gene, and the J gene was not called; the table names TRDD3, a call not compared with the DNA. The V gene's germline CDR1 is GEAIGNYY and CDR2 EKD. This CDR3 spans 16 amino acids. Written as DNA, the CDR3 is TGTGCCTGTGACATACTGGGGGATACGCTCACCGATAAACTCACCTTT. It codes for CACDILGDTLTDKLTF.

This clone was picked up a small number of times. The protein recorded in TCRdb matches a much larger clone and deviates from this DNA's translation at residue 14, suggesting a read error; the protein here is obtained by translating the DNA. The V and J genes are TRDV2 and TRDJ1; 12 bases align to TRDD3. Germline CDR1 and CDR2: GEAIGNYY and EKD. The CDR3 runs 16 residues. The CDR3 nucleotides are TGTGCCTGTGATCTTCTGGGGGATACGAACACCGATAAACACATCTTT. Translating gives CACDLLGDTNTDKHIF.

This clone came up a few times. TCRdb's listed protein matches a much larger clone and diverges from this DNA's translation at residue 17, likely through a read error; the protein shown comes from the DNA. J gene calling gave no result, while the V gene is TRDV1; TRDD3 is the table's D call, not checked against the DNA. CDR1 and CDR2 (germline): TSWWSYY, QGS. The CDR3 spans 18 residues. CDR3 nucleotide sequence: TGTGCTCTTGGGGGATACGAAATGGGGGATAAAGGCACCGATAAACTCACCTTT. Amino acid sequence: CALGGYEMGDKGTDKLTF.